These 22 T cell receptor beta chains were sequenced from one sample in a study of blood T cell repertoires in COVID-19. Using immunoSEQ multiplex PCR, the repertoire was profiled, and TCRdb retains in-frame clones only, with some absent. This sample has roughly 180,000 clones; roughly 85% occur once, and the top ten carry 4.4%. What was sequenced was PBMCs or T cells enriched from blood (not recorded which). The receptors originated from a woman between 45 and 60 years old who had recovered from COVID-19.

The chain carries TRBV11-3 and TRBJ2-1; D perhaps matches TRBD1 (5 bases). This CDR3 is built from 13 residues. Germline V lookup: CDR1 SGHNT, CDR2 YENEEA. V was pared by 0 bases and J by 9 bases, with 9 bases between. Here the CDR3 reads CASSLDGHAEQFF. CDR3 nucleotide sequence: TGTGCCAGCAGCTTAGATGGACATGCTGAGCAGTTCTTC.

A single count supports this clone. The genes are TRBV6-1 and TRBJ2-7; D may be TRBD2 (6 bases). The CDR3 is 17 amino acids. Deletions cut 4 bases from V and 2 bases from J, with 21 bases between. The V gene's germline CDR1 is MNHNS and CDR2 SASEGT. This CDR3 is CASSVFPPGGGTYEQYV. The CDR3 DNA is TGTGCCAGCAGTGTATTTCCCCCCGGGGGAGGTACCTACGAGCAGTACGTC.

The J gene is TRBJ1-1, the V gene TRBV30; the D gene is possibly TRBD1 (5 bases). With 3 bases removed from V and 4 bases from J, the gap between germline ends came to 12 bases. This CDR3 is 13 amino acids long. Per the germline V gene, CDR1 is GTSNPN and CDR2 is SVGIG (reference sequence). CDR3 region: CAWRNQGGTEAFF. In DNA form, the CDR3 reads TGTGCCTGGAGAAACCAGGGCGGCACTGAAGCTTTCTTT.

The chain has TRBV13 and TRBJ2-2; tentative D call: TRBD2 (5 bases). Trimming shortened V by 4 bases and J by 0 bases, and 6 bases separated the two germline ends. Germline assignment: CDR1 PRHDT and CDR2 FYEKMQ (reference sequence). The CDR3 loop spans 14 amino acids. The CDR3 loop is CASSSRANTGELFF. DNA for the CDR3: TGTGCCAGCAGCTCGAGGGCGAACACCGGGGAGCTGTTTTTT.

The chain uses TRBV6-4 and TRBJ1-1, with 8 positions matching TRBD1. The CDR3 sequence is 18 residues long. CDR1 and CDR2 (germline): MRHNA, SNTAGT. The J segment lost 1 base and the V segment lost 6 bases, leaving 16 bases of the junction unmatched. Here the CDR3 reads CASRAPGQVRPGNTEAFF. DNA of the CDR3: TGTGCCAGCAGGGCTCCGGGACAGGTCCGACCTGGGAACACTGAAGCTTTCTTT.

The chain carries TRBV28 and TRBJ1-5, with 8 bases fitting TRBD1. The germline V gene encodes CDR1 MDHEN and CDR2 SYDVKM. The CDR3 is made up of 17 amino acids. V lost 5 bases to trimming and J lost 0 bases; unmatched junction nucleotides: 9. The CDR3 nucleotides read TGTGCCAGCAGTCCGCCGGGACAGGCCTATAGCAATCAGCCCCAGCATTTT. This sequence encodes CASSPPGQAYSNQPQHF.

This clone was detected only once. The genes are TRBV5-6 and TRBJ1-4, with 8 bases fitting TRBD1. The CDR3 is 14 amino acids. V lost 3 bases and J lost 4; bases outside the gene matches: 2. Per the germline V gene, CDR1 is SGHDT and CDR2 is YYEEEE. Here the CDR3 reads CASSYGQGNEKLFF. The CDR3 DNA sequence: TGTGCCAGCAGCTACGGACAGGGTAATGAAAAACTGTTTTTT.

The chain combines TRBV30 with TRBJ2-5; D gene uncertain. Trimming removed 2 bases from V and 4 bases from J, with 8 bases in between. Germline V gene data show CDR1 as GTSNPN and CDR2 as SVGIG (reference sequence). The CDR3 is made up of 12 amino acids. The CDR3 sequence: CAWSNARETQYF. As DNA, the CDR3 is TGTGCCTGGAGTAATGCTAGAGAGACCCAGTACTTC.

The V gene is TRBV6-1, the J gene TRBJ2-7, with 10 bases fitting TRBD2. The CDR3 contains 17 residues. CDR1 MNHNS and CDR2 SASEGT come from the germline V gene. Trimming removed 0 bases from V and 2 bases from J; junction bases left unmatched: 7. The CDR3, as DNA: TGTGCCAGCAGTGAAGCACCCCGAGCGGGAGGGCCCTACGAGCAGTACGTC. Residues: CASSEAPRAGGPYEQYV.

The V call is TRBV5-1, the J call TRBJ1-1; D not certain. Germline V gene data show CDR1 as SGHRS and CDR2 as YFSETQ. V was cut by 0 bases and J by 6 bases, with 15 bases left in between. The CDR3 extends over 15 amino acids. CDR3 sequence reads: CASSLASVGDAEAFF. The CDR3 DNA follows: TGCGCCAGCAGCTTGGCCTCAGTGGGAGACGCTGAAGCTTTCTTT.

The chain joins TRBV7-8 to TRBJ2-5; D is unclear. CDR1 is SGHVS and CDR2 is FQNEAQ in the germline V gene. The CDR3 runs to 16 residues. V was shortened by 1 base and J by 1 base, with 13 bases between the two germline ends. CDR3 sequence reads: CASSLDLSSSQETQYF. In DNA, the CDR3 is TGTGCCAGCAGCTTAGATCTAAGTAGCAGCCAAGAGACCCAGTACTTC.

CDR3 residues: CASGFGGTGSGNTIYF. Here the CDR3 DNA reads TGTGCCAGCGGCTTTGGAGGGACAGGGAGCGGAAACACCATATATTTT. This chain links TRBV9 with TRBJ1-3; TRBD1 aligns across 9 bases. The ends lost 7 bases at V and 4 bases at J; junction bases unmatched: 12. The germline CDR1 and CDR2 sequences are SGDLS and YYNGEE. The CDR3 covers 16 residues.

The chain couples TRBV7-3 to TRBJ1-1, with unresolved D. V gave up 1 base and J gave up 1 base, with 10 bases separating them. Germline V gene lookup returns CDR1 SGHTA and CDR2 FQGTGA. This CDR3 comprises 15 residues. This CDR3 reads CASSLSLAENTEAFF. CDR3 nucleotide sequence: TGTGCCAGCAGCTTAAGTTTAGCAGAGAACACTGAAGCTTTCTTT.

The chain uses TRBV10-1 and TRBJ2-3; perhaps TRBD2 as D (5 bases). The CDR3 spans 13 residues. The germline V gene has CDR1 WNHNN and CDR2 SYGVQD (reference sequence). V lost 3 bases and J 11 bases, leaving 15 bases between the germline ends. CDR3 in amino acids: CASSDSTATRQYF. CDR3 in DNA: TGCGCCAGCAGTGACTCGACGGCCACTAGGCAGTATTTT.

The chain couples TRBV6-5 to TRBJ1-1; a weak D match, TRBD1 (6 bases). The ends were cut back, 2 bases at V and 6 bases at J, with 10 bases in the middle. Germline loops: CDR1 MNHEY, CDR2 SVGAGI. There are 13 residues in the CDR3. This chain's CDR3 is CASSYGAGAEAFF. CDR3 in DNA: TGTGCCAGCAGTTACGGGGCAGGGGCTGAAGCTTTCTTT.

A few counts support this clone. The J gene is TRBJ2-5, the V gene TRBV11-2, with TRBD2 identical over 14 bases. The CDR3 totals 16 residues. V dropped 4 bases and J dropped 4; count of bases not matched to a gene: 5. Germline lookup yields CDR1 SGHAT and CDR2 FQNNGV. Here the CDR3 DNA reads TGTGCCAGCAGCTCACAGGGACTAGCGGGAGTAGAGACCCAGTACTTC. This translates into CASSSQGLAGVETQYF.

The J gene is TRBJ1-2, the V gene TRBV7-8; no definite D call. Germline-derived CDR1 and CDR2 are SGHVS and FQNEAQ. This CDR3 spans 14 amino acids. Trimming took 7 bases from V and 5 from J, leaving 17 bases between them. As DNA, the CDR3 is TGTGCCAGCACCTCGACCACAGCGGGTTATGGCTACACCTTC. Translated: CASTSTTAGYGYTF.

The chain links TRBV28 to TRBJ1-4, with D perhaps matching TRBD1 (6 bases). The CDR3 extends over 13 amino acids. Trimming took 7 bases from V and 4 from J, leaving 10 bases between them. Per germline, CDR1 MDHEN and CDR2 SYDVKM. The CDR3 nucleotides are TGTGCCAGCAAGGGCAGGGGTAATGAAAAACTGTTTTTT. Encoded protein: CASKGRGNEKLFF.

V is TRBV28 and J is TRBJ1-3; D call uncertain. V was cut by 8 bases and J by 2 bases, with 16 bases left in between. The CDR3 totals 15 residues. CDR1 is MDHEN, CDR2 SYDVKM, per germline. The CDR3 nucleotides read TGTGCCAGCGGAATGGGAGACTCGGCTGGAAACACCATATATTTT. The encoded protein is CASGMGDSAGNTIYF.

This sequence joins TRBV5-6 and TRBJ2-7; D perhaps matches TRBD2 (5 bases). Germline V lookup: CDR1 SGHDT, CDR2 YYEEEE. This CDR3 contains 13 residues. Here the CDR3 DNA reads TGTGCCAGCAGCTTGGTGGGCGACCCCCCGGGGAACGTC. Its translation: CASSLVGDPPGNV.

This clone appeared a few times. This chain links TRBV30 with TRBJ1-1; 9 bases are a match to TRBD1. The CDR3 has 11 residues. After removal of 5 bases from V and 8 bases from J, the junction contained 3 bases not matched to a gene. Per germline, CDR1 GTSNPN and CDR2 SVGIG (reference sequence). The CDR3 protein is CAWGTGREAFF. The DNA of the CDR3 is TGTGCCTGGGGGACAGGGCGAGAAGCTTTCTTT.

The gene calls are TRBV5-1 and TRBJ2-5; 8 nucleotides align to TRBD1. The CDR3 has 14 residues. Germline V lookup: CDR1 SGHRS, CDR2 YFSETQ. Trimming cost V 1 base and J 3 bases; bases outside gene matches: 2. This chain's CDR3 is CASSLRDRKETQYF. CDR3 sequence (DNA): TGCGCCAGCAGCTTGCGGGACAGGAAAGAGACCCAGTACTTC.